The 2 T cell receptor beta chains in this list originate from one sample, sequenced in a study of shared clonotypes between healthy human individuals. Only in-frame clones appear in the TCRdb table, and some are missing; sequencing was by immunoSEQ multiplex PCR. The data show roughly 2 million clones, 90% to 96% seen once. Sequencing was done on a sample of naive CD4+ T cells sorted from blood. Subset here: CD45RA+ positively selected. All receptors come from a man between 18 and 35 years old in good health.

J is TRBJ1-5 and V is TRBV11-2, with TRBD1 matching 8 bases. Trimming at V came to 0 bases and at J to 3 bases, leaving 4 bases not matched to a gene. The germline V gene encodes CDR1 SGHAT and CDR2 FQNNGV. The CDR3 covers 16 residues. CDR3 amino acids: CASSLDGQGLNQPQHF. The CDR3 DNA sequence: TGTGCCAGCAGCTTAGATGGACAGGGCCTCAATCAGCCCCAGCATTTT. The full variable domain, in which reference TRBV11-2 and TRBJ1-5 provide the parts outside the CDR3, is EAGVAQSPRYKIIEKRQSVAFWCNPISGHATLYWYQQILGQGPKLLIQFQNNGVVDDSQLPKDRFSAERLKGVDSTLKIQPAKLEDSAVYLCASSLDGQGLNQPQHFGDGTRLSIL.

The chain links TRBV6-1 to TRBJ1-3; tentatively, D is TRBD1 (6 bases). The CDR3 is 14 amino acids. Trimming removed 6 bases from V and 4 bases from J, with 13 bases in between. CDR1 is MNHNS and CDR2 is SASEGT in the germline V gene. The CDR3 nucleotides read TGTGCCAGCAGCGACACAGGGTCCGGAAACACCATATATTTT. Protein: CASSDTGSGNTIYF.